This T cell receptor (beta chain) was profiled in a study of identical twins. Study findings and constraints: The authors drew conclusions from cross-sectional statistical analysis rather than following the same donors.

TCRdb used MiXCR to reprocess the 5' RACE reads, holding one entry per CDR3 protein. Of 700,000 or so distinct CDR3 sequences in the sample, around 8.3% were seen once. This clonotype was counted many times. Its antigen is unknown. A further study also used this sample, focusing on yellow fever vaccine responses in identical twins. This second study notes: Twins reportedly showed a vaccine T cell response that seemed partly convergent and partly personalized.

The sample was PBMCs. The receptor's source is a woman aged 18 to 35 in good health.

CDR3 residues: CASSPQQGQETQYF. CDR3 DNA sequence: TGTGCCAGCAGCCCCCAACAGGGTCAAGAGACCCAGTACTTC. This sequence joins TRBV7-9 and TRBJ2-5; D is possibly TRBD1 (6 bases). Germline CDR1 is SEHNR and CDR2 is FQNEAQ (reference sequence). With 5 bases removed from V and 2 bases from J, the gap between germline ends came to 12 bases. This CDR3 region has 14 residues.